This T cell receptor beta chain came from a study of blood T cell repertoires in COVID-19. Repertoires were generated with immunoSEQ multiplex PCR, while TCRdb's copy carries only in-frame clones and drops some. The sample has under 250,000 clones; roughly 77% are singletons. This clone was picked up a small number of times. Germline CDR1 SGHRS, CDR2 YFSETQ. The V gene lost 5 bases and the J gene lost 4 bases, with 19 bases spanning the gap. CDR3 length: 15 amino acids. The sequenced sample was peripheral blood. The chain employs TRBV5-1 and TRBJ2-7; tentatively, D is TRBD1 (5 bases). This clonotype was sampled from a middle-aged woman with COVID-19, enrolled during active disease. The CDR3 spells CASRPSMGPSYEQYF. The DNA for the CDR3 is TGCGCCAGCAGGCCATCGATGGGGCCGTCTTACGAGCAGTACTTC.